This T cell receptor beta chain derives from a study of response to subunit inactivated influenza vaccine. Study-level findings and limits: The authors suggested that few new T cells are recruited per seasonal influenza vaccination.

On this clonotype: Its antigen remains unidentified. The junction and the germline gene differ at one end; a read error may be behind it.

This CDR3 has 15 amino acids. TCRdb re-derived calls from the RT-PCR reads in MiXCR, one entry per CDR3 protein. The repertoire includes hundreds of thousands of distinct CDR3 sequences, approximately 24% of them detected once, and less than 2.5% sits in the top ten. This specimen consisted of CD4+ T cells sorted from PBMCs, obtained 5 days after vaccination. V is TRBV12-3 or TRBV12-4 and J is TRBJ2-3; D possibly corresponds to TRBD2 (6 bases). The clonotype was recovered from a man aged 45-65 years who received an inactivated influenza vaccine. The CDR3 nucleotides are TGTGCCAGCAGTGACAAGTCCGGGAGCAGAGATACGCAGTATTTT. It translates to CASSDKSGSRDTQYF.